Presented here are 13 T cell receptor beta chains from one specimen sequenced in a study of cytomegalovirus exposure and HLA in healthy donors. The study ran its PCR with 60 Vbeta and 13 Jbeta primers. Clones were sequenced by immunoSEQ multiplex PCR, and TCRdb holds only the in-frame ones, with some missing. The repertoire includes about 140,000 clones, roughly 77% of them detected once, and approximately 1.6% sits in the top ten. Sequencing was performed on PBMCs. The receptors derive from a woman in her 30s in good health and CMV-seronegative.

This clone was counted only a few times. The gene calls are TRBV2 and TRBJ1-5; 7 positions agree with TRBD1. This CDR3 has 13 amino acids. V lost 9 bases to trimming and J lost 6 bases; unmatched junction nucleotides: 8. Germline loops: CDR1 SNHLY, CDR2 FYNNEI. The CDR3 here is CASTTGTTQPQHF. CDR3 nucleotide sequence: TGTGCCAGTACGACAGGGACAACTCAGCCCCAGCATTTT. Supplemented by reference TRBV2 and TRBJ1-5, the full variable domain reads EPEVTQTPSHQVTQMGQEVILRCVPISNHLYFYWYRQILGQKVEFLVSFYNNEISEKSEIFDDQFSVERPDGSNFTLKIRSTKLEDSAMYFCASTTGTTQPQHFGDGTRLSIL.

The chain employs TRBV19 and TRBJ2-7, with TRBD2 matching 9 bases. After removal of 5 bases from V and 4 bases from J, the junction contained 9 bases not matched to a gene. Germline V CDR1 and CDR2: LNHDA, SQIVND (reference sequence). The CDR3 is 15 residues long. In DNA, the CDR3 is TGTGCCAGTAGTTCCCCCGGGACTAGCCGATACGAGCAGTACTTC. Translating it yields CASSSPGTSRYEQYF.

This rearrangement joins TRBV14 to TRBJ2-5; 10 bases line up with TRBD1. The CDR3 extends over 15 amino acids. From germline, CDR1 is SGHDN and CDR2 FVKESK. Trimming cost V 4 bases and J 2 bases; bases outside gene matches: 4. The CDR3 loop reads CASSPRTGGQETQYF. For the CDR3, the DNA is TGTGCCAGCAGCCCTCGGACAGGGGGGCAAGAGACCCAGTACTTC.

This rearrangement joins TRBV5-1 to TRBJ1-5, with D uncertain. Germline lookup yields CDR1 SGHRS and CDR2 YFSETQ. V was pared by 0 bases and J by 5 bases, with 6 bases between. The length of the CDR3 is 13 residues. The CDR3 nucleotides read TGCGCCAGCAGCTTGGCCACGGATCAGCCCCAGCATTTT. It encodes CASSLATDQPQHF.

The V and J genes are TRBV11-2 and TRBJ1-3; 8 nucleotides agree with TRBD1. Trimming took 4 bases from V and 4 from J; bases not matched to a gene: 3. The germline CDR1 and CDR2 sequences are SGHAT and FQNNGV. The CDR3 consists of 14 residues. The CDR3 nucleotides are TGTGCCAGCAGCTGGGGGACAGGAGGAAACACCATATATTTT. This translates into CASSWGTGGNTIYF.

V usage is TRBV19 and J usage is TRBJ2-7; 7 bases map to TRBD1. V lost 6 bases and J lost 2; bases outside the gene matches: 10. The CDR3 has 15 residues. Per the germline V gene, CDR1 is LNHDA and CDR2 is SQIVND (reference sequence). The CDR3 DNA reads TGTGCCAGTAGCCCGAGGACAGGATCCACCTACGAGCAGTACTTC. This codes for CASSPRTGSTYEQYF.

Only one count was recorded for this clone. The gene calls are TRBV29-1 and TRBJ1-1; TRBD1 matches 7 bases. V trimming: 6 bases; J trimming: 2 bases; junction bases outside the gene matches: 12. The length of the CDR3 is 15 residues. From germline, CDR1 is SQVTM and CDR2 ANQGSEA. CDR3 sequence: CSVRSLDRSNTEAFF. CDR3 DNA: TGCAGCGTCCGCTCGTTGGACAGGAGTAACACTGAAGCTTTCTTT.

The rearrangement uses TRBV5-3 and TRBJ2-2; D is perhaps TRBD1 (6 bases). TRBV5-3 is an ORF; its function is uncertain. This CDR3 is 17 amino acids long. Trimming stripped 2 bases from V and 1 base from J, with 15 bases between. As DNA, the CDR3 is TGTGCCAGAAGCTTTCTGGTGGAACAGGGGAACACCGGGGAGCTGTTTTTT. Its protein is CARSFLVEQGNTGELFF.

V gene TRBV2 combines with J gene TRBJ1-2; D might be TRBD1 (5 bases). Germline CDR1 is SNHLY and CDR2 is FYNNEI. With 3 bases removed from V and 4 bases from J, the gap between germline ends came to 9 bases. CDR3 length: 13 residues. The CDR3 sequence is CASSDKTVYGYTF. CDR3 bases: TGTGCCAGCAGTGATAAGACAGTCTATGGCTACACCTTC.

The CDR3: CASSPASLGWETQYF. The CDR3, as DNA: TGCGCCAGCAGCCCGGCGTCACTAGGCTGGGAGACCCAGTACTTC. The chain recombines TRBV5-1 with TRBJ2-5; D may be TRBD2 (5 bases). Germline lookup yields CDR1 SGHRS and CDR2 YFSETQ. V lost 4 bases and J lost 5, with 18 bases in between. CDR3 length: 15 amino acids.

The chain couples TRBV10-3 to TRBJ2-2, with D tentatively TRBD2 (6 bases). Germline V gene sequence: CDR1 ENHRY, CDR2 SYGVKD. The CDR3 totals 16 residues. Trimming took off 8 bases at V and 6 bases at J, with 22 bases between the two ends. CDR3 in amino acids: CAILRTAGFKAGELFF. The CDR3 nucleotides read TGTGCCATCCTTCGGACGGCGGGGTTTAAGGCCGGGGAGCTGTTTTTT.

The chain joins TRBV18 to TRBJ2-3; the D gene is possibly TRBD2 (7 bases). Germline loops: CDR1 KGHSH, CDR2 LQKENI. Trimming removed 8 bases from V and 6 bases from J, with 12 bases in between. This CDR3 has 12 amino acids. In DNA form, the CDR3 reads TGTGCCAGCCACCCGGGGGGCGATACGCAGTATTTT. Residues: CASHPGGDTQYF.

The chain uses TRBV6-1 and TRBJ1-3; D uncertain. From germline, CDR1 is MNHNS and CDR2 SASEGT. CDR3 length equals 14 residues. CDR3 bases: TGTGCGTCGACTCAGTTACCCTCTGGAAACACCATATATTTT. Its protein product is CASTQLPSGNTIYF.